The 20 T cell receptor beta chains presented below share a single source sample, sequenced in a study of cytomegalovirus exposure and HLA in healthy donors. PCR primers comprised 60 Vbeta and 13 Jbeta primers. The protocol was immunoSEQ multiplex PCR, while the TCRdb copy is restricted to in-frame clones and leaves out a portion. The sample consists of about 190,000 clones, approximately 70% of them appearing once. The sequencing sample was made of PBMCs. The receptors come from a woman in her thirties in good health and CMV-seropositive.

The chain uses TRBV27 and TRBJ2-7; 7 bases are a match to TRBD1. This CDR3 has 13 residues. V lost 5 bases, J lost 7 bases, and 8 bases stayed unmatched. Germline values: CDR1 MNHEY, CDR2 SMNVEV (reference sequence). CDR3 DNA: TGTGCCAGCAGTCACGGGACAGAATATGAGCAGTACTTC. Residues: CASSHGTEYEQYF.

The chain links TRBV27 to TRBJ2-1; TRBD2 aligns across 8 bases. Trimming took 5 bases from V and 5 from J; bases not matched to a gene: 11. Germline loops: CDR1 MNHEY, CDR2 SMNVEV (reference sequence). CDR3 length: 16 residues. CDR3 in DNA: TGTGCCAGCAGTCCCCTAACGGGAGGGTCCCACAATGAGCAGTTCTTC. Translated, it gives CASSPLTGGSHNEQFF.

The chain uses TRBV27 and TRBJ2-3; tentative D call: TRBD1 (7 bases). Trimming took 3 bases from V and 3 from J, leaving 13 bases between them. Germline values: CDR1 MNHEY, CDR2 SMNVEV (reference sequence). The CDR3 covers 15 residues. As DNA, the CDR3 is TGTGCCAGCAGTTTCATCCAGGGGGGAACAGATACGCAGTATTTT. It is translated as CASSFIQGGTDTQYF.

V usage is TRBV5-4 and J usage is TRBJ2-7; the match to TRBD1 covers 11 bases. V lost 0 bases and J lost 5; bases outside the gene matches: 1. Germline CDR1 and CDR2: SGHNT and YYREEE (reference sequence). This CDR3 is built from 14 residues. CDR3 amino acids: CASSLGTGGNEQYF. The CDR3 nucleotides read TGTGCCAGCAGCTTGGGGACAGGGGGCAACGAGCAGTACTTC.

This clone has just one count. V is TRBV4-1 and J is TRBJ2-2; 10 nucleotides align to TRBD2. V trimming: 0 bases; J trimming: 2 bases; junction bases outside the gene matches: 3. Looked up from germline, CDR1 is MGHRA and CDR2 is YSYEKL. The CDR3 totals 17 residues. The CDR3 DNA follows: TGCGCCAGCAGCCAAGAGCCTAGCGGGGGCAACACCGGGGAGCTGTTTTTT. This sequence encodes CASSQEPSGGNTGELFF.

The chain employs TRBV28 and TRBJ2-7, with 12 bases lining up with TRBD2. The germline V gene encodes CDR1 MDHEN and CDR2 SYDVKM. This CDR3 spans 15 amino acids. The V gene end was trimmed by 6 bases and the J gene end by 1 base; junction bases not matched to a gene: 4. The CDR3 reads CASSQTSGGSYEQYF. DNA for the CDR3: TGTGCCAGCAGCCAGACTAGCGGGGGTTCCTACGAGCAGTACTTC.

The CDR3 region is CASSDSDRGSADTQYF. The CDR3 bases are TGTGCCAGCAGTGACTCGGACAGGGGTTCGGCAGATACGCAGTATTTT. The genes are TRBV2 and TRBJ2-3; 9 bases fit TRBD1. V lost 3 bases, J lost 4 bases, and 8 bases stayed unmatched. The CDR3 extends over 16 amino acids. Per the germline V gene, CDR1 is SNHLY and CDR2 is FYNNEI.

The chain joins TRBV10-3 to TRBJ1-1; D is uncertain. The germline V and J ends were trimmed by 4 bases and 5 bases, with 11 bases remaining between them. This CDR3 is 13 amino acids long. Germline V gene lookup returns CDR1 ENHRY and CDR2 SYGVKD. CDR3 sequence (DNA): TGTGCCATCAGTGCATACTCCGGGACTGAAGCTTTCTTT. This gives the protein CAISAYSGTEAFF.

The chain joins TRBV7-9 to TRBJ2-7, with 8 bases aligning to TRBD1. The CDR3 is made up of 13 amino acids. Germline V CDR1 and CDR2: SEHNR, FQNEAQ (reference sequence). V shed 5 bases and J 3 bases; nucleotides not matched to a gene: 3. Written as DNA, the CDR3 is TGTGCCAGCAGCGGACAGGGAATCTACGAGCAGTACTTC. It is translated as CASSGQGIYEQYF.

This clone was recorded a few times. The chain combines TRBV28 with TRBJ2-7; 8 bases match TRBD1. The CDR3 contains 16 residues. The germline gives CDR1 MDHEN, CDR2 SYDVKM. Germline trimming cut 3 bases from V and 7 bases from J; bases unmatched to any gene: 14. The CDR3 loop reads CASSFWQGATLGEQYF. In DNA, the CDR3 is TGTGCCAGCAGTTTCTGGCAGGGGGCCACCTTAGGGGAGCAGTACTTC.

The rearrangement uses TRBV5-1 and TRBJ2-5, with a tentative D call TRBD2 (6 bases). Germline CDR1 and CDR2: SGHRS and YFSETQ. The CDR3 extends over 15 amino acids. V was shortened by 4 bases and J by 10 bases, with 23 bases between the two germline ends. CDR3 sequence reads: CASSPGDLSIGSQYF. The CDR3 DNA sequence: TGCGCCAGCAGCCCGGGGGACTTGTCGATTGGTAGCCAGTACTTC. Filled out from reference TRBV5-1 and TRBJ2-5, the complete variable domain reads KAGVTQTPRYLIKTRGQQVTLSCSPISGHRSVSWYQQTPGQGLQFLFEYFSETQRNKGNFPGRFSGRQFSNSRSEMNVSTLELGDSALYLCASSPGDLSIGSQYFGPGTRLLVL.

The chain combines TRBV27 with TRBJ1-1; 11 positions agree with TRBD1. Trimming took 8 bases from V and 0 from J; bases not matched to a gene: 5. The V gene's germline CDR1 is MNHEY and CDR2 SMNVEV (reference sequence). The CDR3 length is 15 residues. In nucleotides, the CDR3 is TGTGCCAGCCGAGGACAGGGGGCGGTGAACACTGAAGCTTTCTTT. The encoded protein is CASRGQGAVNTEAFF.

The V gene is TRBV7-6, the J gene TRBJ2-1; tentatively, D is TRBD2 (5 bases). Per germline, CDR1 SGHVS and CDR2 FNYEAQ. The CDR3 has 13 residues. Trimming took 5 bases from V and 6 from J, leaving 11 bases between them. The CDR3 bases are TGTGCCAGCAGCAGAGGGCCCACCAATGAGCAGTTCTTC. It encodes CASSRGPTNEQFF.

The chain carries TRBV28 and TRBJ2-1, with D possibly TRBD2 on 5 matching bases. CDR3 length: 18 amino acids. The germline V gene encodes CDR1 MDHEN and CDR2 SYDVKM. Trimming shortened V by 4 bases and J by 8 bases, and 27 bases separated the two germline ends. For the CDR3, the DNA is TGTGCCAGCAGTTCCTATACCTCTCGATCCCACCCGAGGGATGAGCAGTTCTTC. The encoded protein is CASSSYTSRSHPRDEQFF.

The CDR3 sequence: CASSLGGSNIREQFF. Here the CDR3 DNA reads TGTGCCAGCAGTTTAGGCGGGAGCAATATTCGCGAGCAGTTCTTC. The chain uses TRBV27 and TRBJ2-1, with TRBD2 matching over 7 bases. Germline CDR1 MNHEY, CDR2 SMNVEV (reference sequence). The CDR3 extends over 15 amino acids. The ends lost 2 bases at V and 10 bases at J; junction bases unmatched: 11.

Here the CDR3 DNA reads TGTGCCAGCAGCCTACAGGGTCTAGCCAAAAACATTCAGTACTTC. Translated: CASSLQGLAKNIQYF. V is TRBV6-5 and J is TRBJ2-4; D may be TRBD1 (6 bases). V dropped 6 bases and J dropped 0 bases, with 12 bases sitting between them. Germline V gene data show CDR1 as MNHEY and CDR2 as SVGAGI. This CDR3 has 15 amino acids.

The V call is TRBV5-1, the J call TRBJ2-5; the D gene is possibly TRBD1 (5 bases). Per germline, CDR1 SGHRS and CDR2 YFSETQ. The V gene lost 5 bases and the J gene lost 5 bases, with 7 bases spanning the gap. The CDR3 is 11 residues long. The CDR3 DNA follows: TGCGCCAGCAGGCGACAGGAGACCCAGTACTTC. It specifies CASRRQETQYF.

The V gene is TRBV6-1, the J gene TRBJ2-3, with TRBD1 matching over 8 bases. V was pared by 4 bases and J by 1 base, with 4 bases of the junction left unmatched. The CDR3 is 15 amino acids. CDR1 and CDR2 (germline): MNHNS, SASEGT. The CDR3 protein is CASSVWTGRTDTQYF. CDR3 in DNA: TGTGCCAGCAGTGTTTGGACAGGGCGCACAGATACGCAGTATTTT.

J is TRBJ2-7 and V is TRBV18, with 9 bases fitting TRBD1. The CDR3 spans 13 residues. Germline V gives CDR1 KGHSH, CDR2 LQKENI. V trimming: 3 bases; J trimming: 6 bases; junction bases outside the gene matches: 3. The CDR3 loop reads CASSPGQGPEQYF. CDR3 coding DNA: TGTGCCAGCTCACCGGGACAGGGCCCCGAGCAGTACTTC.

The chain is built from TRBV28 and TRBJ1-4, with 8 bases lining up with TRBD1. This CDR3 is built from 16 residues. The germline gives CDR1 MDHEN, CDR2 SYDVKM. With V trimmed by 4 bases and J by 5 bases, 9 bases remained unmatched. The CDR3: CASSSNTGGRNEKLFF. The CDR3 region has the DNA TGTGCCAGCAGTTCAAATACAGGGGGGCGGAATGAAAAACTGTTTTTT.